The rows below give T cell receptor beta chains drawn from one sample of a study of T cells expressing NK-cell markers. TCRdb re-called the 5' RACE reads; one entry per CDR3 protein, DNA not given. This sample lists 150,000 to 160,000 distinct CDR3 sequences; its ten largest clones have about 39%. Source material: blood T cells: a sorted CD56 or NKG2C T cell subset, CD4+ or CD8+ T cells, or bulk PBMC T cells (not recorded which). All receptors derive from a woman in her forties or fifties in good health. The CDR3 runs from the conserved cysteine through the conserved F or W. Fields, in order: CDR3 protein, V gene, J gene.

cdr3_aa: CASSSGSGYTEAFF; v_call: TRBV7-9; j_call: TRBJ1-1
cdr3_aa: CASSLALGVANEQFF; v_call: TRBV7-9; j_call: TRBJ2-1
cdr3_aa: CASSFVQGSNQPQHF; v_call: TRBV12-1; j_call: TRBJ1-5
cdr3_aa: CASSQSSGLAGSSSYNEQFF; v_call: TRBV4-2; j_call: TRBJ2-1
cdr3_aa: CASSPLGGGQNEQFF; v_call: TRBV6-5; j_call: TRBJ2-1
cdr3_aa: CASSLFSEMLGSNYEQYF; v_call: TRBV11-1; j_call: TRBJ2-7
cdr3_aa: CASSLAPSGGGQGQFF; v_call: TRBV7-9; j_call: TRBJ2-1
cdr3_aa: CASIDTYYTDTQYF; v_call: TRBV6-2/TRBV6-3; j_call: TRBJ2-3
cdr3_aa: CASKGGPSPYEQYF; v_call: TRBV5-1; j_call: TRBJ2-7
cdr3_aa: CASSLTGTGGLNEQFF; v_call: TRBV12-3/TRBV12-4; j_call: TRBJ2-1
cdr3_aa: CATSSGSLYEQYF; v_call: TRBV15; j_call: TRBJ2-7
cdr3_aa: CSARRGNDYEQYF; v_call: TRBV20-1; j_call: TRBJ2-7
cdr3_aa: CASRVQSSYNEQFF; v_call: TRBV4-1; j_call: TRBJ2-1
cdr3_aa: CATGLGSNEQFF; v_call: TRBV6-2/TRBV6-3; j_call: TRBJ2-1
cdr3_aa: CASSWGESYEQYF; v_call: TRBV5-8; j_call: TRBJ2-7
cdr3_aa: CATSTTGEATNEKLFF; v_call: TRBV15; j_call: TRBJ1-4
cdr3_aa: CASSPRDRGGEKLFF; v_call: TRBV14; j_call: TRBJ1-4
cdr3_aa: CASSQGAEGSPLHF; v_call: TRBV4-1; j_call: TRBJ1-6
cdr3_aa: CATSRDRDSGRLNEQFF; v_call: TRBV15; j_call: TRBJ2-1
cdr3_aa: CASSSWTGGNTEAFF; v_call: TRBV7-9; j_call: TRBJ1-1
cdr3_aa: CASSPSPQQGGGGYTF; v_call: TRBV27; j_call: TRBJ1-2
cdr3_aa: CASSDWTSGMVDEQFF; v_call: TRBV7-9; j_call: TRBJ2-1